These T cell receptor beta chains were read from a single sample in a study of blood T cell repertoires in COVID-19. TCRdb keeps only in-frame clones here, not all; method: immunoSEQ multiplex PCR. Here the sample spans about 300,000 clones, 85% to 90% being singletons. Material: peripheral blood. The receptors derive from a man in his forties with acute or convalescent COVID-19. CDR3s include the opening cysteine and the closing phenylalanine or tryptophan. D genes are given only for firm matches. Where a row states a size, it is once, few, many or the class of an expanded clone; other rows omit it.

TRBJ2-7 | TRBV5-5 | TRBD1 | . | TGTGCCAGCAGCTTAGGGACAGTTTTCTACGAGCAGTACTTC | CASSLGTVFYEQYF
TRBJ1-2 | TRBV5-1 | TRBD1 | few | TGCGCCAGCAGCTCGGCACCTCGGACAGGGACCCATGGCTACACCTTC | CASSSAPRTGTHGYTF
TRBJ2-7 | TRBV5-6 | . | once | TGTGCCAGCAGCTTAGGGTCCCAGGGGTCCCTGTACGAGCAGTACTTC | CASSLGSQGSLYEQYF
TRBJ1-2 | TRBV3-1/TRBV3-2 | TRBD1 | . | TGTGCCAGCAGCCAAGCGTTAGGGGGCAAAGGCTACACCTTC | CASSQALGGKGYTF
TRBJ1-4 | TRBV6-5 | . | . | TGTGCCAGCAGAGACACGAGAGCAACTAATGAAAAACTGTTTTTT | CASRDTRATNEKLFF
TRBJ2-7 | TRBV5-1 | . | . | TGCGCCAGCAAGGGGGAGTTCGAGCAGTACTTC | CASKGEFEQYF
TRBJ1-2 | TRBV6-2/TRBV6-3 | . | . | TGTGCCAGCAGTTACTCCGGGGACTATGGCTACACCTTC | CASSYSGDYGYTF
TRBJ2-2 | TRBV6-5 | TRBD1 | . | TGTGCCAGCAGATCCGGGACAGCGAACACCGGGGAGCTGTTTTTT | CASRSGTANTGELFF
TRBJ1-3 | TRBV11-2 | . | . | TGTGCCAGCAGCTTATTCGGGGGACCCGGAAACACCATATATTTT | CASSLFGGPGNTIYF
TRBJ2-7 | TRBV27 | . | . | TGTGCCAGTGGTAGGGACATAGCCTACGAGCAGTACTTC | CASGRDIAYEQYF